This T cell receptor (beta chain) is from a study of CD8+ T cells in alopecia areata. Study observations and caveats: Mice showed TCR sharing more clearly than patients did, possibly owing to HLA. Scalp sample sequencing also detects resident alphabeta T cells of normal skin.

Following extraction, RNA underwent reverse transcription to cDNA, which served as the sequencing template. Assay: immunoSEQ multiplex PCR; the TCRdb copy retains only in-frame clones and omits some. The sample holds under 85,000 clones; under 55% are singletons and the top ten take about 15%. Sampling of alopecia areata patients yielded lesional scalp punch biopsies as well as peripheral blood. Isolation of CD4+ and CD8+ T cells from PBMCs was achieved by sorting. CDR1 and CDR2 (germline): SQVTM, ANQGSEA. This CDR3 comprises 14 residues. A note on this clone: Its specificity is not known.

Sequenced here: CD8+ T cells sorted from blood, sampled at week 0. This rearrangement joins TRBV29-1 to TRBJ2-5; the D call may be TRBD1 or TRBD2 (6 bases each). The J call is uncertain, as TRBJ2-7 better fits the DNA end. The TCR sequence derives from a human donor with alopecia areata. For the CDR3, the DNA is TGCAGCGTTGAAGGGGGGGCTAGCGCTTACGAGCAGTACTTC. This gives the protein CSVEGGASAYEQYF.